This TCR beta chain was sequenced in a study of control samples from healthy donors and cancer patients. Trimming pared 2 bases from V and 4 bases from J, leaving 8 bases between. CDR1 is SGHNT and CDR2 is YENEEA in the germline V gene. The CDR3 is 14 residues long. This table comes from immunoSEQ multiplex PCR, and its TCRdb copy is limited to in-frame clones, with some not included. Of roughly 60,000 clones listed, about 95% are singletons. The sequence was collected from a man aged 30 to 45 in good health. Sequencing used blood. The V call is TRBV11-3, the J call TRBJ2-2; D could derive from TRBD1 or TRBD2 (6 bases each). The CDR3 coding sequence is TGTGCCAGCAGCTTACCGGGGGCCACCGGGGAGCTGTTTTTT. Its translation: CASSLPGATGELFF.